These 11 T cell receptor beta chains originate from one sample sequenced in a study of cytomegalovirus exposure and HLA in healthy donors. The PCR employed 60 Vbeta primers together with 13 Jbeta primers. Profiling relied on immunoSEQ multiplex PCR, and the TCRdb table lists in-frame clones only, not all of them. This sample has around 190,000 clones, with over 65% found just once. Material for sequencing was PBMCs. Every receptor here comes from a woman aged 25 to 39 in good health and CMV-seronegative.

The chain recombines TRBV30 with TRBJ1-5, with D hard to call. The V end lost 0 bases, the J end lost 7 bases, and 10 bases lay between the germline ends. CDR1 and CDR2 from the germline V gene are GTSNPN and SVGIG (reference sequence). The CDR3 runs to 13 residues. Here the CDR3 DNA reads TGTGCCTGGAGTGTAAGCCTTCTCCAGCCCCAGCATTTT. This translates into CAWSVSLLQPQHF.

This rearrangement joins TRBV5-1 to TRBJ2-1; 8 bases line up with TRBD2. The CDR3 totals 14 residues. From germline, CDR1 is SGHRS and CDR2 YFSETQ. Trimming at V came to 6 bases and at J to 6 bases, leaving 8 bases not matched to a gene. CDR3 coding DNA: TGCGCCAGCACCCGGAGTAGCGGGATCAATGAGCAGTTCTTC. It encodes CASTRSSGINEQFF.

The V gene is TRBV28, the J gene TRBJ1-5; 8 nucleotides line up with TRBD1. The CDR3 covers 19 residues. Germline-derived CDR1 and CDR2 are MDHEN and SYDVKM. The CDR3 DNA reads TGTGTCGTCGCTCCTAATCTAAGCTCGACAGGGGCGAGCAATCAGCCCCAGCATTTT. This gives the protein CVVAPNLSSTGASNQPQHF.

CDR3 DNA: TGCGCCAGCAGCTTGGGGGAGAGCTCCTATAATTCACCCCTCCACTTT. Protein: CASSLGESSYNSPLHF. This chain joins TRBV5-1 and TRBJ1-6; D unresolved. V gave up 0 bases and J gave up 0 bases, with 7 bases separating them. The CDR3 has 16 residues. The V gene's germline CDR1 is SGHRS and CDR2 YFSETQ.

This chain joins TRBV2 and TRBJ2-3; D is unresolved. In germline, CDR1 is SNHLY, CDR2 FYNNEI. This CDR3 is built from 12 residues. The V and J ends lost 1 base and 10 bases respectively, with 9 bases between them. The DNA of the CDR3 is TGTGCCAGCAGTGAAGGCCAGTATGCGCAGTATTTT. Translated, it gives CASSEGQYAQYF.

The genes are TRBV2 and TRBJ2-3; 8 positions match TRBD1. In germline, CDR1 is SNHLY, CDR2 FYNNEI. The CDR3 has 14 residues. V lost 6 bases and J lost 4; bases outside the gene matches: 6. The CDR3 reads CASSRDRGSDTQYF. The CDR3 nucleotides are TGTGCCAGCAGCCGAGACAGGGGCTCAGATACGCAGTATTTT. Looking up the rest from reference TRBV2 and TRBJ2-3 gives the full variable domain: EPEVTQTPSHQVTQMGQEVILRCVPISNHLYFYWYRQILGQKVEFLVSFYNNEISEKSEIFDDQFSVERPDGSNFTLKIRSTKLEDSAMYFCASSRDRGSDTQYFGPGTRLTVL.

On this clone itself: The junction departs from the called germline gene at one end, perhaps through a read error. The genes are TRBV11-2 and TRBJ1-2; 7 bases map to TRBD1. CDR3 length equals 14 residues. Germline V gene data show CDR1 as SGHAT and CDR2 as FQNNGV. The CDR3 loop is CASSLGQGYYGYPF. The DNA for the CDR3 is TGTGCCAGCAGCTTAGGACAGGGCTACTATGGCTACCCCTTC.

V usage is TRBV2 and J usage is TRBJ2-5, with 9 bases matching TRBD1. V was pared by 5 bases and J by 5 bases, with 3 bases of the junction left unmatched. The CDR3 totals 13 residues. Per germline, CDR1 SNHLY and CDR2 FYNNEI. The CDR3 nucleotides read TGTGCCAGCAGTTCACAGGGGGCTGAGACCCAGTACTTC. It yields the protein CASSSQGAETQYF.

The rearrangement links TRBV7-2 to TRBJ1-4; tentatively, D is TRBD1 (6 bases). The V end lost 4 bases, the J end lost 5 bases, and 11 bases lay between the germline ends. CDR1 SGHTA and CDR2 FQGNSA come from the germline V gene. The CDR3 is made up of 14 amino acids. The chain's CDR3 is CASSSGQINEKLFF. CDR3 sequence (DNA): TGTGCCAGCAGCTCAGGACAGATAAATGAAAAACTGTTTTTT.

CDR3 region: CASSVDPRQGSLNEQFF. The CDR3 bases are TGTGCCAGCAGCGTAGACCCGAGACAGGGGAGCCTCAATGAGCAGTTCTTC. The gene calls are TRBV9 and TRBJ2-1; 8 bases are shared with TRBD1. CDR1 SGDLS and CDR2 YYNGEE come from the germline V gene. The V and J ends lost 0 bases and 6 bases, in that order; junction bases with no gene match: 11. The CDR3 contains 17 residues.

The chain is built from TRBV6-1 and TRBJ2-5; D perhaps matches TRBD2 (6 bases). The V and J ends lost 2 bases and 2 bases respectively, with 9 bases between them. Germline CDR1 MNHNS, CDR2 SASEGT. The CDR3 runs 14 residues. The CDR3 DNA reads TGTGCCAGCAGTGAATGGGGGGATCAAGAGACCCAGTACTTC. Residues: CASSEWGDQETQYF.